This record looks at one T cell receptor (beta chain) sequence and its context. The antigen remains undetermined. The data belong to a study of cytomegalovirus exposure and HLA in healthy donors. Use of 60 Vbeta and 13 Jbeta primers characterized the PCR. Sequenced by immunoSEQ multiplex PCR; TCRdb stores in-frame clones only, minus some. This sample has 130,000 or so clones, with under 75% found just once. Germline lookup yields CDR1 SGHDT and CDR2 YYEEEE. CDR3 length: 15 residues. V dropped 0 bases and J dropped 8 bases, with 17 bases sitting between them. Study observations and caveats: TCR beta V- and J-gene trimming was later associated with a missense DCLRE1C variant. The authors judged a highly shared variant cluster likely a sequencing artifact.

The V call is TRBV5-6, the J call TRBJ1-2; no firm D call. This TCR was sampled from a woman in her forties in good health and CMV-seronegative. Material: PBMCs. CDR3 protein: CASSLGGSVGIGYTF. CDR3 DNA: TGTGCCAGCAGCTTGGGAGGGAGCGTGGGTATCGGCTACACCTTC. Together with reference TRBV5-6 and TRBJ1-2, the CDR3 gives the full variable domain: DAGVTQSPTHLIKTRGQQVTLRCSPKSGHDTVSWYQQALGQGPQFIFQYYEEEERQRGNFPDRFSGHQFPNYSSELNVNALLLGDSALYLCASSLGGSVGIGYTFGSGTRLTVV.